The 27 T cell receptor beta chains below come from one sample, sequenced in a study of PD-L1 blockade in urothelial cancer. Clones were read by immunoSEQ multiplex PCR, and TCRdb kept only the in-frame ones, dropping some. The table records tens of thousands of clones, about four fifths of them present only once. The specimen comprised PBMCs, sampled around atezolizumab (anti-PD-L1) treatment. Source of these receptors: a man aged 65-85 years with urothelial cancer.

This rearrangement joins TRBV2 to TRBJ2-5; tentatively, D is TRBD2 (6 bases). The CDR3 runs to 14 residues. Trimming removed 7 bases from V and 2 bases from J, with 14 bases in between. Germline V gene data show CDR1 as SNHLY and CDR2 as FYNNEI. The CDR3 sequence is CASIPGSIQETQYF. The CDR3 DNA is TGTGCCAGCATCCCCGGGAGTATTCAAGAGACCCAGTACTTC.

This sequence joins TRBV2 and TRBJ2-2; the D gene is possibly TRBD1 (6 bases). This CDR3 is 13 amino acids long. V lost 6 bases, J lost 7 bases, and 12 bases lay in between. In germline, CDR1 is SNHLY, CDR2 FYNNEI. The chain's CDR3 is CASRAGVGGELFF. The CDR3 region has the DNA TGTGCCAGCAGGGCAGGGGTGGGCGGGGAGCTGTTTTTT. Complete variable domain (other parts from reference TRBV2 and TRBJ2-2): EPEVTQTPSHQVTQMGQEVILRCVPISNHLYFYWYRQILGQKVEFLVSFYNNEISEKSEIFDDQFSVERPDGSNFTLKIRSTKLEDSAMYFCASRAGVGGELFFGEGSRLTVL.

The chain employs TRBV7-9 and TRBJ1-1, with 10 bases fitting TRBD1. The CDR3 is 14 residues long. Germline lookup yields CDR1 SEHNR and CDR2 FQNEAQ (reference sequence). The V segment lost 5 bases and the J segment 3 bases; nucleotides outside the gene matches: 3. CDR3 region: CASSAGQGYTEAFF. Here the CDR3 DNA reads TGTGCCAGCAGCGCGGGACAGGGGTACACTGAAGCTTTCTTT. The full variable domain, in which reference TRBV7-9 and TRBJ1-1 provide the parts outside the CDR3, is DTGVSQNPRHKITKRGQNVTFRCDPISEHNRLYWYRQTLGQGPEFLTYFQNEAQLEKSRLLSDRFSAERPKGSFSTLEIQRTEQGDSAMYLCASSAGQGYTEAFFGQGTRLTVV.

The gene calls are TRBV4-2 and TRBJ1-1; D might be TRBD1 (5 bases). The V gene's germline CDR1 is LGHNA and CDR2 YNFKEQ. CDR3 length: 15 residues. Trimming stripped 1 base from V and 4 bases from J, with 13 bases between. This CDR3 is CASSQAQGKVTEAFF. The CDR3 DNA follows: TGTGCCAGCAGCCAAGCGCAGGGTAAAGTCACTGAAGCTTTCTTT.

V is TRBV5-4 and J is TRBJ2-3, with TRBD1 matching over 9 bases. CDR3 size: 15 residues. Germline loops: CDR1 SGHNT, CDR2 YYREEE (reference sequence). V lost 4 bases, J lost 3 bases, and 6 bases stayed unmatched. The CDR3 nucleotides read TGTGCCAGCAGCCAGGGACAGGGACTGACAGATACGCAGTATTTT. Protein product: CASSQGQGLTDTQYF.

V is TRBV7-2 and J is TRBJ1-6, with D perhaps TRBD1 (5 bases). CDR3 length equals 14 residues. Germline CDR1 SGHTA, CDR2 FQGNSA. V was clipped by 5 bases and J by 6 bases, with 11 bases between them. CDR3 coding DNA: TGTGCCAGCAGCATCCAGGGTGGTAATTCACCCCTCCACTTT. It specifies CASSIQGGNSPLHF.

The chain links TRBV20-1 to TRBJ2-7, with unresolved D. The CDR3 is 11 amino acids. In germline, CDR1 is DFQATT, CDR2 SNEGSKA (reference sequence). Between the trimmed V and J ends, which lost 2 bases and 2 bases, there was a span of 4 bases. CDR3 nucleotide sequence: TGCAGTGCTAGAACTACCTACGAGCAGTACTTC. Its protein product is CSARTTYEQYF.

The chain links TRBV2 to TRBJ1-5; D may be TRBD1 (6 bases). CDR3 length: 15 residues. Germline V gene sequence: CDR1 SNHLY, CDR2 FYNNEI. V gave up 1 base and J gave up 0 bases, with 7 bases separating them. The CDR3 sequence is CASSEEGDSNQPQHF. The CDR3 DNA reads as TGTGCCAGCAGTGAAGAGGGGGATAGCAATCAGCCCCAGCATTTT.

V gene TRBV27 combines with J gene TRBJ1-2; a weak D match, TRBD1 (6 bases). Trimming cost V 5 bases and J 7 bases, with 17 bases left between them. The germline CDR1 and CDR2 sequences are MNHEY and SMNVEV (reference sequence). CDR3 size: 14 residues. The CDR3 DNA sequence: TGTGCCAGCAGTATTTCCAGGGGCAGTCGTGGCTACACCTTC. Translating it yields CASSISRGSRGYTF.

The genes are TRBV7-2 and TRBJ2-7, with a weak D call TRBD2 (5 bases). The CDR3 runs 15 residues. CDR1 is SGHTA, CDR2 FQGNSA, per germline. V was cut by 2 bases and J by 0 bases, with 11 bases left in between. For the CDR3, the DNA is TGTGCCAGCAGCTTATTTCCTAGCAACTCCTACGAGCAGTACTTC. The encoded protein is CASSLFPSNSYEQYF.

V gene TRBV6-5 combines with J gene TRBJ1-2, with 7 positions matching TRBD1. The ends lost 2 bases at V and 6 bases at J; junction bases unmatched: 9. The CDR3 consists of 15 residues. CDR1 and CDR2 from the germline V gene are MNHEY and SVGAGI. The CDR3 spells CASSYLVGGRDGYTF. In nucleotides, the CDR3 is TGTGCCAGCAGTTACCTGGTAGGGGGCAGGGATGGCTACACCTTC.

This clone was seen a handful of times. V is TRBV9 and J is TRBJ1-1; D uncertain. Per the germline V gene, CDR1 is SGDLS and CDR2 is YYNGEE. The ends were cut back, 1 base at V and 0 bases at J, with 10 bases in the middle. CDR3 length equals 15 residues. CDR3 sequence: CASSVSSQLNTEAFF. The DNA for the CDR3 is TGTGCCAGCAGCGTAAGTTCACAGCTGAACACTGAAGCTTTCTTT.

This rearrangement joins TRBV27 to TRBJ1-2, with 9 nucleotides matching TRBD1. Germline CDR1 and CDR2: MNHEY and SMNVEV (reference sequence). With 5 bases clipped from V and 5 bases from J, the junction kept 3 bases outside the gene matches. The CDR3 extends over 13 amino acids. The CDR3 DNA reads as TGTGCCAGCAGTAGTGACAGGGGGTATGGCTACACCTTC. It encodes CASSSDRGYGYTF.

This chain joins TRBV14 and TRBJ2-6; 12 bases agree with TRBD1. This CDR3 region has 17 residues. V lost 4 bases to trimming and J lost 0 bases; unmatched junction nucleotides: 1. The germline gives CDR1 SGHDN, CDR2 FVKESK. CDR3: CASSPGQGASGANVLTF. CDR3 nucleotide sequence: TGTGCCAGCAGCCCGGGACAGGGGGCCTCTGGGGCCAACGTCCTGACTTTC. Together with reference TRBV14 and TRBJ2-6, the CDR3 gives the full variable domain: EAGVTQFPSHSVIEKGQTVTLRCDPISGHDNLYWYRRVMGKEIKFLLHFVKESKQDESGMPNNRFLAERTGGTYSTLKVQPAELEDSGVYFCASSPGQGASGANVLTFGAGSRLTVL.

The rearrangement uses TRBV30 and TRBJ1-1, with D hard to call. The CDR3 has 14 residues. The germline V gene has CDR1 GTSNPN and CDR2 SVGIG (reference sequence). Trimming left V 2 bases short and J 4 bases short, with 14 bases between. The CDR3 bases are TGTGCCTGGAGTCTAGGTAGGCGTACCACTGAAGCTTTCTTT. Its protein is CAWSLGRRTTEAFF.

The rearrangement links TRBV27 to TRBJ2-3; 9 nucleotides match TRBD2. The CDR3 consists of 18 residues. Per the germline V gene, CDR1 is MNHEY and CDR2 is SMNVEV (reference sequence). Trimming removed 4 bases from V and 2 bases from J; junction bases left unmatched: 13. The CDR3 here is CASSSPRGGKMNTDTQYF. For the CDR3, the DNA is TGTGCCAGCAGTTCCCCGCGGGGGGGCAAGATGAACACAGATACGCAGTATTTT.

The genes are TRBV7-9 and TRBJ1-6, with 9 bases matching TRBD1. The germline V gene encodes CDR1 SEHNR and CDR2 FQNEAQ (reference sequence). V was pared by 4 bases and J by 9 bases, with 10 bases of the junction left unmatched. The CDR3 covers 16 residues. The CDR3 DNA is TGTGCCAGCAGCTCCGCCCGGACAGGGGTTCGTTCACCCCTCCACTTT. Its protein is CASSSARTGVRSPLHF.

The chain links TRBV18 to TRBJ2-2; D is uncertain. The ends were cut back, 3 bases at V and 4 bases at J, with 3 bases in the middle. This CDR3 has 12 amino acids. CDR1 and CDR2 (germline): KGHSH, LQKENI. The CDR3 DNA sequence: TGTGCCAGCTCACCTCTCACCGGGGAGCTGTTTTTT. Translated: CASSPLTGELFF.

The chain carries TRBV7-2 and TRBJ1-5; 10 positions match TRBD1. V lost 6 bases and J lost 7; bases outside the gene matches: 6. CDR1 and CDR2 from the germline V gene are SGHTA and FQGNSA. There are 14 residues in the CDR3. The CDR3 reads CASRSTGGDQPQHF. CDR3 DNA sequence: TGTGCCAGCAGATCGACAGGGGGCGACCAGCCCCAGCATTTT.

This chain links TRBV30 with TRBJ1-1; TRBD1 might be the D (6 bases). CDR1 and CDR2 (germline): GTSNPN, SVGIG (reference sequence). There are 13 residues in the CDR3. Trimming left V 2 bases short and J 1 base short, with 8 bases between. The CDR3 loop is CAWSQGQNTEAFF. CDR3 DNA: TGTGCCTGGAGTCAGGGACAGAACACTGAAGCTTTCTTT.

The chain combines TRBV9 with TRBJ2-5, with TRBD2 as a possible D gene (6 bases). The CDR3 is 14 residues long. Trimming pared 0 bases from V and 5 bases from J, leaving 11 bases between. Germline values: CDR1 SGDLS, CDR2 YYNGEE. CDR3 region: CASSVVGGRETQYF. The CDR3 region has the DNA TGTGCCAGCAGCGTAGTCGGAGGGCGCGAGACCCAGTACTTC.

The CDR3 loop reads CASRDRARGNTIYF. In DNA form, the CDR3 reads TGTGCCAGCAGGGACAGGGCCCGGGGAAACACCATATATTTT. The V gene is TRBV5-8, the J gene TRBJ1-3, with 8 bases identical to TRBD1. V was pared by 5 bases and J by 4 bases, with 5 bases of the junction left unmatched. This CDR3 contains 14 residues. From germline, CDR1 is SGHTS and CDR2 YDEGEE.

The J gene is TRBJ2-5, the V gene TRBV5-8; D is perhaps TRBD1 (6 bases). Germline CDR1 is SGHTS and CDR2 is YDEGEE. CDR3 length equals 14 residues. Trimming removed 1 base from V and 3 bases from J, with 10 bases in between. The CDR3 DNA sequence: TGTGCCAGCAGCTTGACAGGGCCGAAAGAGACCCAGTACTTC. This sequence encodes CASSLTGPKETQYF.

The V call is TRBV5-1, the J call TRBJ2-3; 9 bases map to TRBD2. The germline gives CDR1 SGHRS, CDR2 YFSETQ. This CDR3 has 16 residues. The ends lost 2 bases at V and 5 bases at J; junction bases unmatched: 9. CDR3 sequence reads: CASSFGTSSRGDTQYF. The CDR3 DNA follows: TGCGCCAGCAGCTTTGGGACTAGCAGCCGGGGAGATACGCAGTATTTT. The full variable domain, rest sourced from reference TRBV5-1 and TRBJ2-3, is KAGVTQTPRYLIKTRGQQVTLSCSPISGHRSVSWYQQTPGQGLQFLFEYFSETQRNKGNFPGRFSGRQFSNSRSEMNVSTLELGDSALYLCASSFGTSSRGDTQYFGPGTRLTVL.

The J gene is TRBJ1-5, the V gene TRBV19, with 8 nucleotides matching TRBD1. This CDR3 is 15 amino acids long. From germline, CDR1 is LNHDA and CDR2 SQIVND (reference sequence). V shed 5 bases, J shed 1 base, and the junction held 4 bases outside the gene matches. The CDR3 loop is CASSVTGASNQPQHF. CDR3 coding DNA: TGTGCCAGTAGTGTGACAGGGGCAAGCAATCAGCCCCAGCATTTT.

The chain combines TRBV10-3 with TRBJ1-1, with D hard to call. Trimming shortened V by 3 bases and J by 3 bases, and 5 bases separated the two germline ends. There are 12 residues in the CDR3. Germline-derived CDR1 and CDR2 are ENHRY and SYGVKD. Here the CDR3 DNA reads TGTGCCATCAGTGACAGGCACACTGAAGCTTTCTTT. It codes for CAISDRHTEAFF.

V is TRBV10-3 and J is TRBJ1-6, with D uncertain. Trimming removed 11 bases at V and 4 bases at J, with 12 bases between. Per the germline V gene, CDR1 is ENHRY and CDR2 is SYGVKD. CDR3 length: 13 residues. CDR3 sequence reads: CAGASAYNSPLHF. In DNA form, the CDR3 reads TGTGCCGGTGCCTCCGCGTATAATTCACCCCTCCACTTT.